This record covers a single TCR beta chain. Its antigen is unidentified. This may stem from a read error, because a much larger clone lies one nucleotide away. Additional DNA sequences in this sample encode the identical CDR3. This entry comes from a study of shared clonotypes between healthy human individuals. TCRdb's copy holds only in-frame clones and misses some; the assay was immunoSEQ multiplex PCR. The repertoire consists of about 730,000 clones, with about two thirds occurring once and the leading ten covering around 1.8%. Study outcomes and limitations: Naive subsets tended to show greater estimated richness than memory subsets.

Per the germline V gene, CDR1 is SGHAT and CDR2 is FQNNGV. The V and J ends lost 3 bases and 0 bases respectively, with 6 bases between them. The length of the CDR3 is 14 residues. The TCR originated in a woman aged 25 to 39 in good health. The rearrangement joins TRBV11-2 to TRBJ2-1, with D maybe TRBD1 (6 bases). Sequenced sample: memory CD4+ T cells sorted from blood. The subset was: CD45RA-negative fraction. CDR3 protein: CASSLDSSYNEQFF. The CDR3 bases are TGTGCCAGCAGCTTGGACAGCTCCTACAATGAGCAGTTCTTC.